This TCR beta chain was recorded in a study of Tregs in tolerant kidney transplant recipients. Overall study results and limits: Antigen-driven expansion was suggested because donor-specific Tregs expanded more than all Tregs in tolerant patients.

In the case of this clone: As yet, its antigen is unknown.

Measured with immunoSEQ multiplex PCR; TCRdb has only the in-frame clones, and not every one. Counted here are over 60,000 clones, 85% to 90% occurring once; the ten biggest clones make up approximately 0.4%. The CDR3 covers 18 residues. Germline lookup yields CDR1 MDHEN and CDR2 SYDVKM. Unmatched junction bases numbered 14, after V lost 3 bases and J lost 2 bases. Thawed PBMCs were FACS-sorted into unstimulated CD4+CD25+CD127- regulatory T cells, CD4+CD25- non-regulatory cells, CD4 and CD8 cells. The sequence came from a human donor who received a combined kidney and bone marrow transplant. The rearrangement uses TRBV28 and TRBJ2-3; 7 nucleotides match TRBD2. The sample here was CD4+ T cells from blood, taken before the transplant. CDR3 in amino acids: CASSFSGRWREYTDTQYF. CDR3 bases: TGTGCCAGCAGTTTTTCGGGACGATGGCGGGAGTACACAGATACGCAGTATTTT.